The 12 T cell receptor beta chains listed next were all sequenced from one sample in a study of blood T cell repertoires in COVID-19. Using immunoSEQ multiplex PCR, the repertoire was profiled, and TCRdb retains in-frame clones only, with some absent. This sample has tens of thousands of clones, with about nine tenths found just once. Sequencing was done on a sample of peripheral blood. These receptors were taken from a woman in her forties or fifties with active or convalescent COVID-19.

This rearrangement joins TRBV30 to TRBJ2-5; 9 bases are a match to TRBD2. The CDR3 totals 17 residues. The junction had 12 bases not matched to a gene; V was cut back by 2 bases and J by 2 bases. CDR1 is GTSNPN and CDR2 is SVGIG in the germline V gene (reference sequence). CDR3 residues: CAWSNGLAGRWQETQYF. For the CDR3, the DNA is TGTGCCTGGAGTAACGGGCTAGCGGGGAGGTGGCAAGAGACCCAGTACTTC.

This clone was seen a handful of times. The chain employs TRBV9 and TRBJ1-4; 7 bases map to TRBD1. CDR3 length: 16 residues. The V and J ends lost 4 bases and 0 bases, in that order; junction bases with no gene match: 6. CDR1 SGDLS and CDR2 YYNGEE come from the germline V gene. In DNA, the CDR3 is TGTGCCAGCAGCCGTTTCCAGGGGGCAACTAATGAAAAACTGTTTTTT. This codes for CASSRFQGATNEKLFF.

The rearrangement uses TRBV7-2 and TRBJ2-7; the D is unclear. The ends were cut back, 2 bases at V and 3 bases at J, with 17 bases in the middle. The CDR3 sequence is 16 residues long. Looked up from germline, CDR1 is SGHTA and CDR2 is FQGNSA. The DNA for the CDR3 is TGTGCCAGCAGCTTAAAATCCATCTTCTCGGGCTACGAGCAGTACTTC. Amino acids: CASSLKSIFSGYEQYF.

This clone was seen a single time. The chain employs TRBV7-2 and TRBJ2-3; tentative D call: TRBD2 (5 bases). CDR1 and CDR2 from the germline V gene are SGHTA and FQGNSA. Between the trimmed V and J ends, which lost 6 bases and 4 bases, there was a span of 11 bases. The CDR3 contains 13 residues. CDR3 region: CASRVSVADTQYF. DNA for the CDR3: TGTGCCAGCAGGGTTAGCGTGGCAGATACGCAGTATTTT.

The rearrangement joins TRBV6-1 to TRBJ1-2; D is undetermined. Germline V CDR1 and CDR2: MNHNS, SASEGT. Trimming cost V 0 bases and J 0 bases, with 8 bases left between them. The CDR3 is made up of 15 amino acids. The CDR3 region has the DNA TGTGCCAGCAGTGAAGCCGGGTTAACTAACTATGGCTACACCTTC. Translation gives CASSEAGLTNYGYTF.

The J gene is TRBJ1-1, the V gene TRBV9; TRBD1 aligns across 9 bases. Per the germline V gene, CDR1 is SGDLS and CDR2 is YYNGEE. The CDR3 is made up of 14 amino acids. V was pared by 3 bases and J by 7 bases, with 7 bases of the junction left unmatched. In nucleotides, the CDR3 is TGTGCCAGCAGCGCAGGACAGGGGATTAGTGAAGCTTTCTTT. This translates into CASSAGQGISEAFF.

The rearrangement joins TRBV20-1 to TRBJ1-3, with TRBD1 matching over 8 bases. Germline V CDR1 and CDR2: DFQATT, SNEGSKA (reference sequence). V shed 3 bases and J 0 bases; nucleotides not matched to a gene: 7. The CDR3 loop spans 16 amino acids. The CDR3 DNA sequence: TGCAGTGCTAGTCGGGACAGGCGAACCTCTGGAAACACCATATATTTT. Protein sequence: CSASRDRRTSGNTIYF.

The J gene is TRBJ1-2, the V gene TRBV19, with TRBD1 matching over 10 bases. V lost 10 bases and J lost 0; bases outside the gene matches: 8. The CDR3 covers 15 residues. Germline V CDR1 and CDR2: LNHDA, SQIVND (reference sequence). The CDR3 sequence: CATSTGGSANYGYTF. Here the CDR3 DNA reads TGTGCCACTTCGACAGGGGGCTCAGCTAACTATGGCTACACCTTC.

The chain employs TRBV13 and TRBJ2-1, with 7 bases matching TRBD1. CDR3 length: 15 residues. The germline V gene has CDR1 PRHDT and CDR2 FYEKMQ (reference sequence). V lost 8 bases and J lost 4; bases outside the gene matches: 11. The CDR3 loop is CASSLEGQRYNEQFF. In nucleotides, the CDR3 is TGTGCCAGCTCCCTTGAGGGACAGAGATACAATGAGCAGTTCTTC.

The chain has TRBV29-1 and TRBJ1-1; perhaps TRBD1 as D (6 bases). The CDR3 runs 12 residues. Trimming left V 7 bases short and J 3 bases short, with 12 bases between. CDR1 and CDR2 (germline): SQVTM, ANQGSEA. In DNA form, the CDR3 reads TGCAGCGGACGTCAGGGGTACACTGAAGCTTTCTTT. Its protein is CSGRQGYTEAFF.

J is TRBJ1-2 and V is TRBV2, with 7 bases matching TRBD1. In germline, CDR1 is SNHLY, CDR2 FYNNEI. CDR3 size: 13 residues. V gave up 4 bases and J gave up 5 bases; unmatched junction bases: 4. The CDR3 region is CASSGTGDYGYTF. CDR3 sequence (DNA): TGTGCCAGCAGTGGTACAGGGGATTATGGCTACACCTTC. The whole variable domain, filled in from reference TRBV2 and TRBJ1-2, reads EPEVTQTPSHQVTQMGQEVILRCVPISNHLYFYWYRQILGQKVEFLVSFYNNEISEKSEIFDDQFSVERPDGSNFTLKIRSTKLEDSAMYFCASSGTGDYGYTFGSGTRLTVV.

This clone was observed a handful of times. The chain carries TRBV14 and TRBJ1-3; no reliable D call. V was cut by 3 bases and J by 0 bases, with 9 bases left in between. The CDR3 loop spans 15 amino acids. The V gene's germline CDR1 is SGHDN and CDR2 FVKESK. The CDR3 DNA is TGTGCCAGCAGCCACGCGGACTCCTCTGGAAACACCATATATTTT. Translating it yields CASSHADSSGNTIYF.